This TCR beta chain was obtained from a study of cytomegalovirus exposure and HLA in healthy donors. Use of 60 Vbeta and 13 Jbeta primers characterized the PCR. Produced via immunoSEQ multiplex PCR; TCRdb's table is partial and in-frame only. The repertoire holds nearly 110,000 clones, 82% seen once, with 2% to 3% in the top ten. The V segment lost 3 bases and the J segment 4 bases; nucleotides outside the gene matches: 3. CDR3 size: 16 residues. In germline, CDR1 is SEHNR, CDR2 FQNEAQ (reference sequence). Everyone who donated was a healthy bone marrow donor. This receptor was identified in a man aged 25 to 40 in good health and CMV-seropositive. Sequencing was done on a sample of PBMCs. This chain connects TRBV7-9 to TRBJ2-1; 13 bases map to TRBD2. This CDR3 reads CASSLGGLAGYNEQFF. The CDR3 nucleotides read TGTGCCAGCAGCTTGGGGGGACTAGCGGGATACAATGAGCAGTTCTTC.